The source of this T cell receptor beta chain is a study of cytomegalovirus exposure and HLA in healthy donors (dated 2017 in TCRdb). Regarding the study in general: According to an earlier analysis of a few hundred of the donors, some 180 million T cells yielded over 90 million unique TCR beta sequences and around 300 Gb of sequence data. A later analysis re-analyzed previously published TCR beta repertoires from several hundred donors and added high-resolution HLA genotyping to study TCR occurrence patterns. An early release covering roughly 600 HLA-typed donors comprised approximately 290 gigabases of sequencing data and around 86 million unique TCR sequences. The study aimed to test whether signatures of past pathogen exposure could be identified by cataloging public T cell receptors. In the later analysis, no new phenotypic data were used to find candidate immune exposures; instead, reliance was placed on TCR beta sequences and their occurrence across donors. Of the 398 genotyped donors, approximately 83% fell in the genetic ancestry cluster associated with self-reported Caucasian donors. A separate validation cohort of approximately 130 different subjects was used in addition to the approximately 700-subject first cohort. To predict cytomegalovirus infection status, the study combined high-throughput TCR immunosequencing, statistical association of individual TCRs with disease status, and machine learning. HLA typing included class I and class II loci at four-digit resolution. Every repertoire in the discovery cohort had been generated on one and the same sequencing platform. Donor age, sex, ethnicity and CMV serostatus were collected together with the repertoire data. The number of donors typed differed by locus, with about 620-630 for A, B, C, DRB1 and DQB1, about 500 for DQA1, 600 to 610 for DPA1, and under 490 for DPB1. On average, roughly 200,000 unique TCR beta nucleotide sequences were sequenced per donor among a few hundred genotyped donors of the cohort, with roughly 19% of those sequences being non-productive. A later genetic analysis took genome-wide SNP genotypes for about 65% of the 666 donors and used that subset as a discovery cohort. In an earlier analysis of roughly 580 of the donors, high-throughput TCR beta sequencing was used to judge whether each TCR beta V gene segment behaved as functional or pseudogenic. The T cell repertoires of 550 to 850 subjects were profiled by immunosequencing and related to cytomegalovirus serostatus. Four to six DR-DQ haplotypes were handled as single units for association and clustering, since linkage in the cohort was strong.

The cohort consisted of 600 or so healthy bone marrow donors. At the time of sampling, every cohort member was nominally healthy, though immune exposures that went unrecorded were likely present. The donor was CMV seropositive and belonged to the group of more than 250 seropositive cohort members. A peripheral blood sample was collected from each donor, and TCR beta sequencing was performed on peripheral blood mononuclear cells. Genomic DNA was extracted from the blood cell samples with the Qiagen DNeasy Blood Extraction Kit. Library preparation employed the immunoSEQ multiplex PCR assay. A mixture of 60 forward primers for TCR Vbeta segments and 13 reverse primers for TCR Jbeta segments was used in the multiplex PCR. The CDR3 region of rearranged TCR beta genes was amplified from genomic DNA by a multiplex PCR assay. Amplified TCR beta libraries were sequenced as 87-base-pair reads on the Illumina HiSeq System. The original pipeline was this. A later analysis tallied some 79 million unique TCR beta chains across the 666 repertoires, and some 12 million of those chains were shared by two or more donors. Raw reads were error-corrected and collapsed into unique sequences with a nearest-neighbor algorithm that merged closely related sequences to remove PCR and sequencing errors. Alignment of CDR3 sequences to IMGT reference sequences was used to assign V, D and J gene segments. For a sequence to be retained, a match of at least six nucleotides was required to both a V gene segment and a J gene segment. Rearrangements were classified as productive when the CDR3 lacked stop codons and remained in frame with V and J, and all other rearrangements were classified as non-productive. Following IMGT convention, CDR3 was defined as the stretch from the second conserved V-encoded cysteine up to the conserved J-encoded phenylalanine. In an earlier analysis of 550 to 650 of the donors, sequences lacking an unambiguous match to a single V gene segment were excluded. An earlier analysis of 500 to 600 of the donors classified V segments as functional when productive rearrangements were above 56.7% and as segregating when the standard deviation between donors was above 5%. To diagnose cytomegalovirus status from the catalog of TCR beta chain sequences, a statistical classification framework was built. In a later analysis, TCR nucleotide sequences were compared against IMGT/GENE-DB human TR gene sequences so that V and J genes could be assigned. The TCRdist pipeline was used in a later analysis to assign CDR3 sequences and most-parsimonious VDJ recombination scenarios. In a later analysis, each TCR beta chain was defined by its CDR3 amino acid sequence together with its V-gene family, and reads lacking a unique V-gene family were excluded. To address suspected cross-contamination and a sequencing artifact, a later analysis removed a few hundred highly shared, low-generation-probability nucleotide sequences. In a later analysis, a clonal expansion index was calculated for each public chain from normalized within-repertoire ranks of inferred template counts. A later analysis computed generation probabilities with a VDJ recombination model fitted to out-of-frame rearrangements, and checked the results against IGoR. Hypergeometric tests were used in a later analysis to score TCR-TCR, TCR-HLA and TCR-CMV co-occurrence, with a repertoire-size bias correction applied to the TCR pairs. A later analysis estimated false discovery rates by permuting HLA or CMV assignments 20 times. A later analysis grouped co-occurring TCRs with DBSCAN, adding TCRdist sequence similarity when clustering within HLA-allele-positive subsets. Repertoires with fewer than 30,000 or more than 120,000 public chains were left out of co-occurrence clustering, as were about five repertoires with anomalous nucleotide sharing. TCRdb retrieved this table from immuneACCESS and kept in-frame rearrangements only. Not all clones are present; in checked studies, unresolved V genes account for under half, and no reason is known for the remainder. D and trimming come from the DNA, and the V and J calls and clone size come from that table. The sample yields 200,000 to 300,000 clones; about 81% were counted once. The top ten constitute approximately 5.3% of the sample.

The CDR3 holds 15 amino acids from the cysteine to the phenylalanine. Left in the record is the CDR3 DNA by itself, 45 bases read in frame from the first base. The junction carries 18 bases between V and J, which are trimmed by 5 bases and 5 bases respectively. CDR1 is given as LGHNT and CDR2 as FRNRAP, both from the germline V gene. This clone was observed a single time. The antigen this receptor binds is unknown. The record has no base qualities; no much larger clone is one base away. Study-level results and caveats: Because the 87-base-pair reads could not distinguish some IMGT-functional V segments, including TRBV6-2 and TRBV6-3, those segments were excluded. HLA typing was unavailable for some donors at each locus, so association tests used only the typed subset. In a later analysis, several top co-occurrence clusters were reported to appear linked to parvovirus B19, influenza, CMV and Epstein-Barr virus. According to a later analysis, TCR association rates differed among HLA loci, with DRB1 alleles showing the most associated TCRs and HLA-C alleles showing the fewest. It was suggested by the authors that the approach could potentially be generalized to other disease states and immunological phenotypes. A few of the identified cytomegalovirus-associated TCR beta chains were confirmed in vitro to be specific for cytomegalovirus antigens. Compared with equally common non-associated chains, HLA-associated TCR beta chains in a later analysis were more clonally expanded and had lower generation probabilities. A further reported finding was that TCR beta sequences accurately predicted the HLA-A and HLA-B alleles for most subjects in the first cohort. A total of 150 to 200 TCR beta chains were listed by the study as associated with cytomegalovirus. Most TCR sequences were seen in very few donors, while some public TCRs were found in many individuals. Most CMV-associated TCR beta chains appeared to be HLA-restricted in a later analysis, and the HLA associations seemed to be driven largely by CMV exposure. The classifier was reported to diagnose cytomegalovirus status with high specificity and sensitivity in both the original and validation cohorts. This cohort had only TCR beta chains sequenced, and the lack of alpha or paired-chain data limited which features could be detected. The sequencing pipeline was judged likely to have produced a cluster of highly shared sequence variants as a technical artifact. The only immune exposure information available for the cohort was CMV serostatus. Because counts were too low, 15 or so rarely observed V segments, including chromosome 9 orphons, were excluded from the earlier analysis of some 540 of the donors. An association between a missense DCLRE1C variant and V-gene and J-gene trimming of TCR beta chains was found in a later genetic analysis and replicated in an independent cohort. A later analysis associated 17,000 or so TCR beta sequences with specific HLA alleles at a false discovery rate of 0.05. The presence/absence analyses assumed that sequencing depth was roughly uniform across donors, and that assumption may not be true. A later genetic analysis reported fewer N-insertions in productive TCRs among donors in an Asian-associated ancestry cluster than the roughly 620-donor mean. Correlated functional status among segregating V segments might be attributable to linkage disequilibrium, but an unknown experimental factor could not be ruled out. When HLA alleles, especially DR and DQ, strongly co-occurred, TCR associations were difficult to assign to individual alleles. In an earlier analysis of 450 to 750 of the donors, most TCR beta V segments appeared in productive rearrangements about 90% or about 30% of the time, broadly matching IMGT annotations.

This clonotype originated in a woman between 35 and 50 years old in good health and CMV-seropositive. Sample: PBMCs. Recombination connected TRBV12-5 to TRBJ2-5, with a tentative D gene TRBD1 over 5 matching bases. The CDR3 in this case is CASGPRQGFVETQYF. The DNA sequence is as follows: TGTGCTAGTGGTCCCCGGCAGGGTTTCGTGGAGACCCAGTACTTC.